These T cell receptor beta chains were read from a single sample in a study of shared clonotypes between healthy human individuals. Only in-frame clones appear in the TCRdb table, and some are missing; sequencing was by immunoSEQ multiplex PCR. The sample includes about 2 million clones, about 95% of them seen just once. The material sequenced was naive CD8+ T cells sorted from blood. These receptor sequences come from a man aged 18 to 29 in good health. The CDR3 runs from the conserved cysteine through the conserved F or W. D genes are given only for firm matches. Some rows mark clone size as missing; the rest say once, few, many or name a class of expanded clone.

size	D	J	V	DNA	CDR3
NA	NA	TRBJ1-4	TRBV29-1	TGCAGCGTAATGCCAGAGGGATCGGCAAAACTGTTTTTT	CSVMPEGSAKLFF
NA	NA	TRBJ1-5	TRBV7-8	TGTGCCAGCAGCCCTAGGGAAGGACAGCCCCAGCATTTT	CASSPREGQPQHF
NA	NA	TRBJ2-7	TRBV11-2	TGTGCCAGCAGGGAACAGGGTTTCGAGCAGTACTTC	CASREQGFEQYF
NA	NA	TRBJ1-4	TRBV10-3	TGTGCCATCAGTGATTTTCGGGGCCATAATGAAAAACTGTTTTTT	CAISDFRGHNEKLFF
once	NA	TRBJ2-7	TRBV9	TGTGCCAGCAGCGTAGATACCCTGGGGAGCGAGCAGTACTTC	CASSVDTLGSEQYF
NA	NA	TRBJ1-1	TRBV2	TGTGCCAGCAGTAAAGAGAACACTGAAGCTTTCTTT	CASSKENTEAFF
NA	NA	TRBJ1-1	TRBV4-1	TGCGCCACATCGGAGGGGCTCCGAGCTTTCTTT	CATSEGLRAFF
once	NA	TRBJ1-5	TRBV19	TGTGCCAGTACCCCTTTATCGGGGGGAAATCAGCCCCAGCATTTT	CASTPLSGGNQPQHF
NA	NA	TRBJ1-1	TRBV5-6	TGTGCCAGCAGCTTCAGGGTCTCCTTGAACACTGAAGCTTTCTTT	CASSFRVSLNTEAFF
NA	NA	TRBJ2-7	TRBV4-1	TGCGCCAGCAGCCAAAGTATCGGGAGCTCCTACGAGCAGTACTTC	CASSQSIGSSYEQYF
NA	NA	TRBJ1-2	TRBV30	TGTGCCTGGAAGGAGGGGGGGGAGTACTATGGCTACACCTTC	CAWKEGGEYYGYTF